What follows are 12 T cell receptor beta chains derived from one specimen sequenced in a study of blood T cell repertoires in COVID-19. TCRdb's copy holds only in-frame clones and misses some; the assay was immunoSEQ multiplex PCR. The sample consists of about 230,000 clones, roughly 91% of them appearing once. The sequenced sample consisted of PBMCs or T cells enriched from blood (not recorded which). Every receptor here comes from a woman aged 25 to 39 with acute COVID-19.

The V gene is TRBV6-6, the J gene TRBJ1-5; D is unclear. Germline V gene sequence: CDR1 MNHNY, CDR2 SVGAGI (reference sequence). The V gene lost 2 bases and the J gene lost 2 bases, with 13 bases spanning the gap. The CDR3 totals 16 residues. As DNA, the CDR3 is TGTGCCAGCAGTTACCCCGTGGTGGGAGGCAATCAGCCCCAGCATTTT. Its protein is CASSYPVVGGNQPQHF.

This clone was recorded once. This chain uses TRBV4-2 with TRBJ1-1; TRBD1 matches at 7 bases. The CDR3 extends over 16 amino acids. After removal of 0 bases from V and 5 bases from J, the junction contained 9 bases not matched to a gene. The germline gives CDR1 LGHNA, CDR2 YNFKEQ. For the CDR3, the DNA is TGTGCCAGCAGCCAAGAACTGACAGGGCCATGGACTGAAGCTTTCTTT. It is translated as CASSQELTGPWTEAFF.

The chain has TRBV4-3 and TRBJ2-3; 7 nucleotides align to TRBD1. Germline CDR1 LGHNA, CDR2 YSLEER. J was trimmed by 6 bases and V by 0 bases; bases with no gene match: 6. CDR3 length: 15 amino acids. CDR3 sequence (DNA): TGCGCCAGCAGCCAAGAATATAAGGGGGCTGATACGCAGTATTTT. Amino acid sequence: CASSQEYKGADTQYF.

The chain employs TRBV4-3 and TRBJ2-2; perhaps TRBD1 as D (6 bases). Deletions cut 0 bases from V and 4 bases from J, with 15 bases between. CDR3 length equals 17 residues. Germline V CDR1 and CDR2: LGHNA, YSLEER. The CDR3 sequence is CASSQDPSGTPTGELFF. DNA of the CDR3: TGCGCCAGCAGCCAAGACCCCTCCGGGACACCCACCGGGGAGCTGTTTTTT.

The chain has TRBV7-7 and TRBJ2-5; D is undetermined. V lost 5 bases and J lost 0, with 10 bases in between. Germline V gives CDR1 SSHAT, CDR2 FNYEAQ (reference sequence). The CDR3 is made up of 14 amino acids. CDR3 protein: CASSPHINQETQYF. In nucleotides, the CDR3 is TGTGCCAGCAGCCCCCACATAAACCAAGAGACCCAGTACTTC. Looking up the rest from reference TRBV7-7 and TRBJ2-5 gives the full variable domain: GAGVSQSPRYKVTKRGQDVTLRCDPISSHATLYWYQQALGQGPEFLTYFNYEAQPDKSGLPSDRFSAERPEGSISTLTIQRTEQRDSAMYRCASSPHINQETQYFGPGTRLLVL.

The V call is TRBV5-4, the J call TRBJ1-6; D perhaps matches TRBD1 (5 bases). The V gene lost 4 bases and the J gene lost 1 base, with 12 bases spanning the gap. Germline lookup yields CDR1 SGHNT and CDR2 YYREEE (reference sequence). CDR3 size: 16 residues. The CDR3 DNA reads TGTGCCAGCAGCCCCAGTCGGGGGTCCTATAATTCACCCCTCCACTTT. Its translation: CASSPSRGSYNSPLHF.

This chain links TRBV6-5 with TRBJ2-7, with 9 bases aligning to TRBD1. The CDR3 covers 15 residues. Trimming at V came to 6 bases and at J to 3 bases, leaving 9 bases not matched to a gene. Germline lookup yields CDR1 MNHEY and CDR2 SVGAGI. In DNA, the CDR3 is TGTGCCAGCAGAGACGGGACAGGGAAGGTCTACGAGCAGTACTTC. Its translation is CASRDGTGKVYEQYF.

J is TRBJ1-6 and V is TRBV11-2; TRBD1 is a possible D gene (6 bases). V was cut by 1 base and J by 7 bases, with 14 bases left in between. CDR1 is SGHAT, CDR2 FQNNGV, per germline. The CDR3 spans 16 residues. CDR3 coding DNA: TGTGCCAGCAGCTTAGGGTTACGCAGGGGAAATTCACCCCTCCACTTT. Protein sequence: CASSLGLRRGNSPLHF. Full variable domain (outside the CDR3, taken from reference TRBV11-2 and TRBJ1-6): EAGVAQSPRYKIIEKRQSVAFWCNPISGHATLYWYQQILGQGPKLLIQFQNNGVVDDSQLPKDRFSAERLKGVDSTLKIQPAKLEDSAVYLCASSLGLRRGNSPLHFGNGTRLTVT.

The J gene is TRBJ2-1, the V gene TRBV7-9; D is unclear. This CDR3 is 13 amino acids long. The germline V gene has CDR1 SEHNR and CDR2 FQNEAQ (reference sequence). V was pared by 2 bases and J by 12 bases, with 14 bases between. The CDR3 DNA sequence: TGTGCCAGCAGCTTATCGGGTCGTATTTGGCAGTTCTTC. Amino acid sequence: CASSLSGRIWQFF.

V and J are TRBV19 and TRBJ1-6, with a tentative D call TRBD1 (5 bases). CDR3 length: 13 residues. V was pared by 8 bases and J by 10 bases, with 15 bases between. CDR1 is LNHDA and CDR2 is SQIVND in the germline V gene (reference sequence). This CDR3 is CASAPQVRSPLHF. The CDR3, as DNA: TGTGCCAGTGCACCACAGGTTAGATCACCCCTCCACTTT.

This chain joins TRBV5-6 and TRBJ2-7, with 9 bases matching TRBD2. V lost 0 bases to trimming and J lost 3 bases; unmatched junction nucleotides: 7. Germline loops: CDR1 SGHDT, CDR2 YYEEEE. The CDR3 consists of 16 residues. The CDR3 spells CASSLAYASGVYEQYF. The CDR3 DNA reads TGTGCCAGCAGCTTGGCTTATGCTAGCGGGGTCTACGAGCAGTACTTC.

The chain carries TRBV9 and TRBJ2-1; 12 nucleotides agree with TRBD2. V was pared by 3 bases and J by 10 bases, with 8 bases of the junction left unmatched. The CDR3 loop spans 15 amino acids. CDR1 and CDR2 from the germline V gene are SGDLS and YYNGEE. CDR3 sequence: CASSAASGGAEEQFF. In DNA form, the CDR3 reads TGTGCCAGCAGCGCAGCTAGCGGGGGGGCGGAGGAGCAGTTCTTC.